This TCR beta chain originates from a study of blood T cell repertoires in COVID-19. Study-level background: In each case, the material was cDNA or gDNA derived from T cells, B-cell-depleted T cells, or PBMCs.

Either two negative PCRs, clearance, or symptom resolution qualified Cohort 3 donors as recovered. In the source study's methods: Scientists estimated how many nucleated cells there were by amplifying reference gene primers. Here immunoSEQ multiplex PCR was the method, and the copy in TCRdb shows in-frame clones only, minus some. D and trimming were read from the DNA, whereas the V and J calls and clone size are those reported in that table. The data hold fewer than 200,000 clones, with roughly 83% observed a single time. The CDR3 is 13 residues long. Trimming cost V 0 bases and J 5 bases, with 5 bases left between them. Germline CDR1 reads KGHSH; CDR2 reads LQKENI.

The sequence derives from a woman aged 50 to 65 who had recovered from COVID-19. The rearrangement joins TRBV18 to TRBJ2-1, with D uncertain. Material for sequencing was PBMCs or T cells enriched from blood (not recorded which). As DNA, the CDR3 is TGTGCCAGCTCACCACCGGGCCACAATGAGCAGTTCTTC. It encodes CASSPPGHNEQFF. Supplemented by reference TRBV18 and TRBJ2-1, the full variable domain reads NAGVMQNPRHLVRRRGQEARLRCSPMKGHSHVYWYRQLPEEGLKFMVYLQKENIIDESGMPKERFSAEFPKEGPSILRIQQVVRGDSAAYFCASSPPGHNEQFFGPGTRLTVL.